These 7 T cell receptor beta chains were all obtained from the same sample, sequenced in a study of naive and memory T cell subsets. Four PCR rounds used nested alpha and beta constant region primers plus the SP2 primer. TCRdb re-derived calls from the UMI-ligation and nested PCR reads in MiXCR, one entry per CDR3 protein. The profile shows around 37,000 distinct CDR3 sequences, 9.5% to 11% of them singletons. The treatment denotes: skin biopsy from PPD injection site in Mantoux-positive individual. An oligonucleotide containing a UMI was ligated to the 3' end of TCR cDNA. The sample was skin, taken from a tuberculin skin test site. These receptors were collected from an adult in good health.

This sequence joins TRBV6-6 and TRBJ1-5; D gene unclear. The CDR3 is made up of 13 amino acids. From germline, CDR1 is MNHNY and CDR2 SVGAGI (reference sequence). The V gene lost 1 base and the J gene lost 0 bases, with 1 base spanning the gap. Here the CDR3 reads CASSYYSNQPQHF. Here the CDR3 DNA reads TGTGCCAGCAGTTACTATAGCAATCAGCCCCAGCATTTT.

This clonotype was counted between two and nine times. V is TRBV7-3 and J is TRBJ1-1, with D tentatively TRBD1 (6 bases). The CDR3 loop spans 14 amino acids. Germline V gene lookup returns CDR1 SGHTA and CDR2 FQGTGA. V lost 2 bases to trimming and J lost 4 bases, with 11 bases between them. CDR3 protein: CASSLVLGATEAFF. The CDR3 coding sequence is TGTGCCAGCAGCTTAGTTCTGGGGGCCACTGAAGCTTTCTTT.

This clonotype was found a few times. V is TRBV12-3 or TRBV12-4 and J is TRBJ2-2, with D maybe TRBD2 (5 bases). The CDR3 has 15 amino acids. Trimming pared 5 bases from V and 5 bases from J, leaving 15 bases between. The DNA for the CDR3 is TGTGCCAGCAGTCCCTCAGCGGTTCGAACCGGGGAGCTGTTTTTT. As protein: CASSPSAVRTGELFF.

This clonotype was counted at least ten times. The chain joins TRBV10-2 to TRBJ2-7; D gene unclear. The V and J ends lost 6 bases and 3 bases respectively, with 12 bases between them. Germline V gene sequence: CDR1 WSHSY, CDR2 SAAADI. CDR3 size: 13 residues. The CDR3 DNA reads TGCGCCAGCAGGGGTCAATTGGACTACGAGCAGTACTTC. Translation gives CASRGQLDYEQYF.

The chain combines TRBV12-3 or TRBV12-4 with TRBJ1-2; D is undetermined. V lost 6 bases to trimming and J lost 4 bases, with 12 bases between them. This CDR3 region has 13 residues. The CDR3 region has the DNA TGTGCCAGCAGCCCTGACGGCTCCTATGGCTACACCTTC. This codes for CASSPDGSYGYTF.

This clonotype came up a few times. The J gene is TRBJ1-1, the V gene TRBV5-4; maybe TRBD1 (6 bases). The CDR3 has 17 residues. The germline gives CDR1 SGHNT, CDR2 YYREEE (reference sequence). V gave up 0 bases and J gave up 2 bases, with 17 bases separating them. As DNA, the CDR3 is TGTGCCAGCAGCTTGGTTTCTATTCCGGGGGCCAACACTGAAGCTTTCTTT. As protein: CASSLVSIPGANTEAFF.

This clonotype appeared a few times. The genes are TRBV4-1 and TRBJ1-1; the D is unclear. Germline V gene sequence: CDR1 MGHRA, CDR2 YSYEKL. The CDR3 extends over 12 amino acids. V gave up 2 bases and J gave up 4 bases, with 5 bases separating them. The CDR3 spells CASSQMGTEAFF. The CDR3 DNA sequence: TGCGCCAGCAGCCAAATGGGCACTGAAGCTTTCTTT.